These 8 T cell receptor beta chains were all obtained from the same sample, sequenced in a study of cytomegalovirus exposure and HLA in healthy donors. In the PCR, 60 Vbeta and 13 Jbeta primers were used. TCRdb's table, derived via immunoSEQ multiplex PCR, lists solely in-frame clones and lacks some. The table shows about 76,000 clones, with over 65% occurring only once. The sequenced material came from PBMCs. These receptors all stem from a woman in her thirties or forties in good health and CMV-seropositive.

This clone was detected only a few times. This chain uses TRBV30 with TRBJ2-1, with no clear D. Trimming took off 0 bases at V and 9 bases at J, with 12 bases between the two ends. The CDR3 length is 13 residues. The germline V gene encodes CDR1 GTSNPN and CDR2 SVGIG (reference sequence). The CDR3 DNA sequence: TGTGCCTGGAGTGTACGTCTGGCTGGTGAGCAGTTCTTC. This codes for CAWSVRLAGEQFF. The complete variable domain, with remaining parts taken from reference TRBV30 and TRBJ2-1, reads SQTIHQWPATLVQPVGSPLSLECTVEGTSNPNLYWYRQAAGRGLQLLFYSVGIGQISSEVPQNLSASRPQDRQFILSSKKLLLSDSGFYLCAWSVRLAGEQFFGPGTRLTVL.

In nucleotides, the CDR3 is TGTGCCAGCAGCGTAGGAGGACAGGGTTACTACAATGAGCAGTTCTTC. This translates into CASSVGGQGYYNEQFF. The V and J genes are TRBV9 and TRBJ2-1, with 8 bases lining up with TRBD1. V was pared by 0 bases and J by 3 bases, with 5 bases of the junction left unmatched. Germline-derived CDR1 and CDR2 are SGDLS and YYNGEE. The CDR3 runs to 16 residues.

The chain combines TRBV4-3 with TRBJ1-6; 11 bases match TRBD1. Trimming at V came to 0 bases and at J to 9 bases, leaving 7 bases not matched to a gene. CDR3 length: 17 residues. Germline CDR1 is LGHNA and CDR2 is YSLEER. CDR3 sequence (DNA): TGCGCCAGCAGCCAAGACCAGCCGGGACAGGGGGGTTCACCCCTCCACTTT. This translates into CASSQDQPGQGGSPLHF.

This clone was observed a handful of times. Only one base separates this from a far larger clonotype, so it likely reflects a read error. Here the CDR3 omits its conserved ending phenylalanine or tryptophan, so a read error is the likely source. The V gene is TRBV7-2, the J gene TRBJ1-5; 7 bases map to TRBD1. The V and J ends lost 4 bases and 5 bases, in that order; junction bases with no gene match: 8. Germline loops: CDR1 SGHTA, CDR2 FQGNSA. CDR3 size: 15 residues. The CDR3 sequence: CASSSQTGTYQPQHV. For the CDR3, the DNA is TGTGCCAGCAGCTCCCAGACAGGGACCTATCAGCCCCAGCATGTT.

The chain recombines TRBV28 with TRBJ2-1; the match to TRBD2 covers 11 bases. This CDR3 has 15 amino acids. With 2 bases clipped from V and 9 bases from J, the junction kept 6 bases outside the gene matches. Per the germline V gene, CDR1 is MDHEN and CDR2 is SYDVKM. CDR3 sequence (DNA): TGTGCCAGCAGTTTAGCTAGCGGGAGGCAGGGTGAGCAGTTCTTC. Amino acids: CASSLASGRQGEQFF.

As for this clone: Since the CDR3 does not end with the conserved phenylalanine or tryptophan, this likely comes from a read error. In the same sample, other DNA sequences code for this CDR3. The chain carries TRBV5-6 and TRBJ1-1; 11 positions match TRBD1. The CDR3 is made up of 16 amino acids. CDR1 is SGHDT, CDR2 YYEEEE, per germline. CDR3 DNA sequence: TGTGCCAGCAGCTTGTTCGGGACAGGGGGTAACACTGACGCTTTCTGT. Translation: CASSLFGTGGNTDAFC.

This clone has only a few counts. The gene calls are TRBV28 and TRBJ2-3, with D possibly matching TRBD1 (6 bases). Trimming removed 5 bases at V and 0 bases at J, with 27 bases between. CDR1 and CDR2 (germline): MDHEN, SYDVKM. This CDR3 has 20 amino acids. CDR3 nucleotides: TGTGCCAGCAGTCCCCTATCCGGGACACACTCCTCGGCTAGCACAGATACGCAGTATTTT. It encodes CASSPLSGTHSSASTDTQYF.

The chain links TRBV7-2 to TRBJ2-7, with a possible D match to TRBD2 (6 bases). This CDR3 is built from 16 residues. Trimming left V 1 base short and J 2 bases short, with 15 bases between. Germline CDR1 SGHTA, CDR2 FQGNSA. The CDR3 is CASSLDPGVPTYEQYF. CDR3 bases: TGTGCCAGCAGCTTAGATCCGGGAGTTCCTACCTACGAGCAGTACTTC.